Many counts were recorded for the clone carrying this T cell receptor (beta chain). Its target is not known. The germline V and J ends were trimmed by 3 bases and 7 bases, with 12 bases remaining between them. Germline loops: CDR1 SQVTM, CDR2 ANQGSEA. The CDR3 consists of 13 residues. The definition of stable Graves' hyperthyroidism was no ophthalmopathy progression within 18 months. This specimen belongs to a study of T cells in Graves' hyperthyroidism and ophthalmopathy. General study results and limits: Blood shared most expanded thyroid clonotypes above 0.001.

Amplification yielded TCR beta CDR3 regions, with RNA transcripts as the source. The HTBI primer set drove a first-round RT-PCR of the TCR CDR3. A single record per CDR3 protein comes from TCRdb applying MiXCR to the multiplex PCR reads. The sample carries approximately 870,000 distinct CDR3 sequences, around 39% recorded once. Material: blood. This TCR derives from a man between 18 and 35 years old with Graves' hyperthyroidism. The V gene is TRBV29-1, the J gene TRBJ2-2; D gene ambiguous. DNA of the CDR3: TGCAGCGTTGAGGTCTGGTCGGGCGGGGAGCTGTTTTTT. It codes for CSVEVWSGGELFF.